Each of the 4 T cell receptor beta chains below was sequenced from the same sample in a study of post-analysis software for immune sequencing data. Regarding the study as a whole: About five TRBV segments (TRBV5-6, TRBV5-1 and TRBV20-1 among them) occurred more frequently in patients than in controls.

Their antigen targets remain unknown. Unique molecular identifiers were present in the TCR beta cDNA libraries. TCRdb called the PCR reads again in MiXCR, with one record for every CDR3 protein. The table includes roughly 200,000 distinct CDR3 sequences, around 30% detected once. The sample comprised blood. These receptors were obtained from a girl aged 2 to 17 with multiple sclerosis.

Many counts were recorded for this clonotype. The chain links TRBV6-5 to TRBJ2-7; 10 bases match TRBD2. Germline-derived CDR1 and CDR2 are MNHEY and SVGAGI. After removal of 5 bases from V and 2 bases from J, the junction contained 6 bases not matched to a gene. The CDR3 is made up of 15 amino acids. CDR3 residues: CASSLLLAGAYEQYF. CDR3 DNA sequence: TGTGCCAGCAGTCTTCTCCTAGCGGGAGCCTACGAGCAGTACTTC.

In this sample, this clonotype turned up once. V and J are TRBV12-3 or TRBV12-4 and TRBJ2-5, with TRBD2 matching over 7 bases. V shed 8 bases, J shed 5 bases, and the junction held 8 bases outside the gene matches. The length of the CDR3 is 13 residues. CDR3 sequence reads: CASRKGTMETQYF. The CDR3 coding sequence is TGTGCCAGCCGTAAGGGGACTATGGAGACCCAGTACTTC.

On this clonotype itself: The junction does not match germline at one end; this may be a read error. This chain links TRBV6-1 with TRBJ1-2; TRBD1 is a possible D gene (6 bases). The CDR3 is 14 amino acids. The germline V gene encodes CDR1 MNHNS and CDR2 SASEGT. The CDR3 DNA is TGTGCCGGCAGTGACCCGAGGGGGATCCATGGCTACACCTTC. The encoded protein is CAGSDPRGIHGYTF.

The count of this clonotype is one. A single base separates this from a much larger clone, so it may be a read error. The rearrangement links TRBV11-1 to TRBJ2-3; D not certain. The CDR3 totals 16 residues. In germline, CDR1 is SGHAT, CDR2 FQDESV (reference sequence). The CDR3 bases are TGTGCCGGCAGCTTTGGACGGTGGGGTAGGTCAGATACGCAGTATTTT. Translated, it gives CAGSFGRWGRSDTQYF.